The next 10 T cell receptor beta chains were all read from a single sample in a study of cytomegalovirus exposure and HLA in healthy donors. Both 60 Vbeta primers and 13 Jbeta primers went into the PCR. Assay: immunoSEQ multiplex PCR; the TCRdb copy retains only in-frame clones and omits some. The sample records over 65,000 clones, roughly 75% being singletons. Sequenced sample: PBMCs. The receptors derive from a middle-aged man in good health and CMV-seronegative.

There are a few counts of this clone. The genes are TRBV10-3 and TRBJ1-4; D ambiguous. Germline V gene sequence: CDR1 ENHRY, CDR2 SYGVKD. V shed 0 bases and J shed 2 bases, with 10 bases lying between them. CDR3 length: 16 residues. The CDR3 sequence is CAISESGRATNEKLFF. The CDR3 nucleotides read TGTGCCATCAGTGAGTCAGGGAGGGCTACTAATGAAAAACTGTTTTTT.

The chain couples TRBV6-5 to TRBJ1-2; the match to TRBD1 covers 7 bases. This CDR3 contains 15 residues. Per the germline V gene, CDR1 is MNHEY and CDR2 is SVGAGI. The V and J ends lost 5 bases and 6 bases, in that order; junction bases with no gene match: 12. As DNA, the CDR3 is TGTGCCAGCAGTCCAGGGGGGAACTATTTGGATGGCTACACCTTC. Translated: CASSPGGNYLDGYTF.

CDR3 residues: CATSRAGEGGNQPQHF. The CDR3 coding sequence is TGTGCCACCAGCAGGGCAGGAGAGGGCGGCAATCAGCCCCAGCATTTT. The rearrangement joins TRBV15 to TRBJ1-5; D remains unclear. CDR1 is LNHNV, CDR2 YYDKDF, per germline (reference sequence). Trimming pared 3 bases from V and 2 bases from J, leaving 14 bases between. This CDR3 region has 16 residues. The variable domain in full, completed from reference TRBV15 and TRBJ1-5, reads DAMVIQNPRYQVTQFGKPVTLSCSQTLNHNVMYWYQQKSSQAPKLLFHYYDKDFNNEADTPDNFQSRRPNTSFCFLDIRSPGLGDTAMYLCATSRAGEGGNQPQHFGDGTRLSIL.

The rearrangement joins TRBV12-2 to TRBJ2-2; the DNA was not used to check the table's D call, TRBD1. TRBV12-2 is termed a pseudogene. The CDR3 loop spans 15 amino acids. The DNA for the CDR3 is TGTGCAAGTCGCTCGTACAGGGTGCACACCGGGGAGCTGTTTTTT. The encoded protein is CASRSYRVHTGELFF.

The chain couples TRBV27 to TRBJ1-1; D not certain. V was trimmed by 6 bases and J by 2 bases, leaving 7 bases between them. Germline CDR1 and CDR2: MNHEY and SMNVEV (reference sequence). The length of the CDR3 is 12 residues. The CDR3 DNA reads TGTGCCAGCAGACACCCCAACACTGAAGCTTTCTTT. Translated: CASRHPNTEAFF.

The V and J genes are TRBV7-2 and TRBJ1-3; TRBD1 is a possible D gene (5 bases). CDR1 and CDR2 (germline): SGHTA, FQGNSA. The CDR3 loop spans 15 amino acids. Trimming pared 1 base from V and 0 bases from J, leaving 7 bases between. This chain's CDR3 is CASSLDRNSGNTIYF. The CDR3 DNA reads TGTGCCAGCAGCTTAGACAGGAACTCTGGAAACACCATATATTTT. Full variable domain (rest looked up from reference TRBV7-2 and TRBJ1-3): GAGVSQSPSNKVTEKGKDVELRCDPISGHTALYWYRQSLGQGLEFLIYFQGNSAPDKSGLPSDRFSAERTGGSVSTLTIQRTQQEDSAVYLCASSLDRNSGNTIYFGEGSWLTVV.

The V call is TRBV10-3, the J call TRBJ2-7; D perhaps matches TRBD2 (6 bases). Germline lookup yields CDR1 ENHRY and CDR2 SYGVKD. V gave up 6 bases and J gave up 2 bases, with 20 bases separating them. This CDR3 region has 16 residues. CDR3 sequence reads: CAISTALAGRTYEQYF. CDR3 in DNA: TGTGCCATCAGCACCGCACTGGCGGGAAGGACCTACGAGCAGTACTTC.

This chain connects TRBV25-1 to TRBJ1-4; 8 nucleotides agree with TRBD1. The CDR3 contains 13 residues. J was trimmed by 8 bases and V by 8 bases; bases with no gene match: 7. Germline V gives CDR1 MGHDK, CDR2 SYGVNS. The CDR3 DNA is TGTGCCAGCGAGACAGGGGTTGAAGAAAAACTGTTTTTT. Translated: CASETGVEEKLFF.

V gene TRBV28 combines with J gene TRBJ1-1, with D perhaps TRBD1 (5 bases). This CDR3 spans 15 amino acids. CDR1 and CDR2 from the germline V gene are MDHEN and SYDVKM. V was pared by 6 bases and J by 1 base, with 15 bases between. In DNA form, the CDR3 reads TGTGCCAGCAGGTCGGGTGGGGGAGGGAACACTGAAGCTTTCTTT. Encoded protein: CASRSGGGGNTEAFF.

This clone showed up just once. The CDR3 protein is CASTSVPNSGNTIYF. CDR3 coding DNA: TGTGCCAGTACCTCGGTACCAAACTCTGGAAACACCATATATTTT. The chain is built from TRBV5-6 and TRBJ1-3, with D unclear. Germline CDR1 SGHDT, CDR2 YYEEEE. The CDR3 loop spans 15 amino acids. V was clipped by 8 bases and J by 0 bases, with 15 bases between them.